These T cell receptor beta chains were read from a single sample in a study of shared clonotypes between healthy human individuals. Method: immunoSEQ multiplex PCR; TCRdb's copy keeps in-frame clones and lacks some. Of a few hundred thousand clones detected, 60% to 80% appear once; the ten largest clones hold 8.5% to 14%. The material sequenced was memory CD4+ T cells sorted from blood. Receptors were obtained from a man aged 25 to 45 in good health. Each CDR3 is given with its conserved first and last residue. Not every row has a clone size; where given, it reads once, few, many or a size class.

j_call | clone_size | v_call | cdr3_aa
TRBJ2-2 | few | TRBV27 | CASSLLNPPTGELFF
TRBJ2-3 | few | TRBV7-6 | CASSQDRALQSTQYF
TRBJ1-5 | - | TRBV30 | CAWRADRGNNQPQHF
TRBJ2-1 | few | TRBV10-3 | CAISDRVKSSYNEQFF
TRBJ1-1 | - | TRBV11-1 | CASSLTGDTEAFF
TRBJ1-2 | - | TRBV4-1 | CASSQGIQVLGGYTF
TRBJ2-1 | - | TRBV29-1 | CSVTLRISLYNEQFF
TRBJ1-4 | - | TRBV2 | CVSGGRGSGEKLFF
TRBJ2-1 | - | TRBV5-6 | CASSLGREFNEQFF
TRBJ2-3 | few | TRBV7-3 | CASSSNLGGTQYF
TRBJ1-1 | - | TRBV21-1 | CASEGGQANTEAFF
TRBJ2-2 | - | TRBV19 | CASYSGANTGELFF
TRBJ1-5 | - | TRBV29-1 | CSIDQGPNQPQHF
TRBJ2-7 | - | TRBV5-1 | CASSLRAGAGEQYF
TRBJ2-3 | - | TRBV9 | CASSVQPGSTDTQYF
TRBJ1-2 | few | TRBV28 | CASTTLLGRGHYGYTF
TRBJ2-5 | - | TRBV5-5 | CASSWGPSLGETQYF
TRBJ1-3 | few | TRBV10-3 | CAISESRGTDGNTIYF
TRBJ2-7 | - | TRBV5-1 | CASKRETYGEQYF
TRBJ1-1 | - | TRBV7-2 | CASSSISTGTGGAFF
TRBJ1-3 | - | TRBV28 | CASSLRGEAGNTIYF
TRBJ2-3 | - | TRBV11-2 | CASSLYGAGASGDTQYF
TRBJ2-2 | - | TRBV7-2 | CASSLSFTGELFF
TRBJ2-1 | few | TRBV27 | CASKGRGGNEQFF
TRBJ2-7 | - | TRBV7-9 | CASSLGLGQGYYEQYF